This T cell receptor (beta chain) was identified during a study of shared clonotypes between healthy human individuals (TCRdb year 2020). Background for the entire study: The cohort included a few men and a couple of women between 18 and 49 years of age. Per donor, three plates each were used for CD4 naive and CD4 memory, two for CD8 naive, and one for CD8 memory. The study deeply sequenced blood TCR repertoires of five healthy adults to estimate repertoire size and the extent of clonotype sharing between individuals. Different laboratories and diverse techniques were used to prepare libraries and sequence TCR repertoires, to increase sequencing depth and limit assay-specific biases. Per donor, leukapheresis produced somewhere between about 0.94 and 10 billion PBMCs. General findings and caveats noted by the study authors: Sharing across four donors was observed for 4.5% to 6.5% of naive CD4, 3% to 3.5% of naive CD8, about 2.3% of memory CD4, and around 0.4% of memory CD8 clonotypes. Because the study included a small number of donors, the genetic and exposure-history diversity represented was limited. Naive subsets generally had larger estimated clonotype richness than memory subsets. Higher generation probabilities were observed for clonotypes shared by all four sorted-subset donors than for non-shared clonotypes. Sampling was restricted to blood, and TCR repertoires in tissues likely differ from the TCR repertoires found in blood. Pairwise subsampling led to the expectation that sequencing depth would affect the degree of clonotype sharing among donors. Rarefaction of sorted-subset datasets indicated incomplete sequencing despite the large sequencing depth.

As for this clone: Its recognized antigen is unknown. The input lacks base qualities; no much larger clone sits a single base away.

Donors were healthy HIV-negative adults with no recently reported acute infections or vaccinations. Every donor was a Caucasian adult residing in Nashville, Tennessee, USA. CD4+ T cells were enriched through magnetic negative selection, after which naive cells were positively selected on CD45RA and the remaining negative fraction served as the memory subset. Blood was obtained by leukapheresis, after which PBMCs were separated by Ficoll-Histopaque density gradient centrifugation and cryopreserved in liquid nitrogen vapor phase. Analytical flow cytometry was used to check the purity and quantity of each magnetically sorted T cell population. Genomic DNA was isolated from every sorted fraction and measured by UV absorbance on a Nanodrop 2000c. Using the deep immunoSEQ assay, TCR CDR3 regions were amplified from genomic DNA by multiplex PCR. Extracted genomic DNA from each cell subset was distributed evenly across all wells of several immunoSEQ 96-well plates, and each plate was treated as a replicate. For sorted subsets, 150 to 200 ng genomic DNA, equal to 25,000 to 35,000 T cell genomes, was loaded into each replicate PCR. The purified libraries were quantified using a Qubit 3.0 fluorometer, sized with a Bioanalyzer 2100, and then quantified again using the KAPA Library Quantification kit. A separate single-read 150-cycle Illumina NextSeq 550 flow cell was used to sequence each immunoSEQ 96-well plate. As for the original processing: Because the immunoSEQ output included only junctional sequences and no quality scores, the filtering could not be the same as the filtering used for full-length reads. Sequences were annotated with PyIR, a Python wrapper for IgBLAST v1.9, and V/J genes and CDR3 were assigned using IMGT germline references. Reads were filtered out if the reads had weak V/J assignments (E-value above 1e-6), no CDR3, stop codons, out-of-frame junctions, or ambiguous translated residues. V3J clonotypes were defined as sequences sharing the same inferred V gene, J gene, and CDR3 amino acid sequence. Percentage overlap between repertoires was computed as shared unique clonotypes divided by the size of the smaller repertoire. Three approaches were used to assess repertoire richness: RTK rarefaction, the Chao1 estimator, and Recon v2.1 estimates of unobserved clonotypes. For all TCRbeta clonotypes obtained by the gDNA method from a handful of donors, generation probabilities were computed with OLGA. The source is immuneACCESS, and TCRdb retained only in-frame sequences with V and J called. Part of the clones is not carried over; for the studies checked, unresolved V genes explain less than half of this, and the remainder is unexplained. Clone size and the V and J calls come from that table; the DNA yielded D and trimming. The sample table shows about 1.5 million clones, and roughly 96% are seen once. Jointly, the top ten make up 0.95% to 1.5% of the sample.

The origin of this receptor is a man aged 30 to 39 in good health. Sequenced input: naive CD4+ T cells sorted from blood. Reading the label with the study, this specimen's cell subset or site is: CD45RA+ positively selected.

The bases are TGCGCCAGCAGCTTGGGGGAAATAGAGGGGCGCAATGAGCAGTTCTTC. Its coded protein is CASSLGEIEGRNEQFF. This chain joins TRBV5-1 to TRBJ2-1; the D gene is possibly TRBD1 or TRBD2, with 5 bases matching each. The CDR3 numbers 16 residues from cysteine through phenylalanine. Of the read, only the CDR3 DNA is kept; its 48 bases are in frame from base 1. The germline V gene provides CDR1 SGHRS and CDR2 YFSETQ. V and J are truncated by 0 bases and 6 bases respectively, leaving an intervening sequence of 16 bases.